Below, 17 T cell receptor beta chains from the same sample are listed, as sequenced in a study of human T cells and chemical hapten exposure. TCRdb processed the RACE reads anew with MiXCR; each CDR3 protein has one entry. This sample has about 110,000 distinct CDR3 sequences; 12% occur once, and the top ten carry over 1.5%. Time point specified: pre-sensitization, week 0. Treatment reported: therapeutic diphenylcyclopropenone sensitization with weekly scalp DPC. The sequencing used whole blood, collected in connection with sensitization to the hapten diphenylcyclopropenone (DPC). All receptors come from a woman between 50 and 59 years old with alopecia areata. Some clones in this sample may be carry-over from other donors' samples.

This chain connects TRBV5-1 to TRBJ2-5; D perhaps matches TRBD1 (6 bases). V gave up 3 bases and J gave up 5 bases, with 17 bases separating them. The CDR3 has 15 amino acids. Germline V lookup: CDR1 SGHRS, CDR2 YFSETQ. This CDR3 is CASSYDIGGKETQYF. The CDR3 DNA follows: TGCGCCAGCAGCTACGACATTGGGGGCAAGGAGACCCAGTACTTC.

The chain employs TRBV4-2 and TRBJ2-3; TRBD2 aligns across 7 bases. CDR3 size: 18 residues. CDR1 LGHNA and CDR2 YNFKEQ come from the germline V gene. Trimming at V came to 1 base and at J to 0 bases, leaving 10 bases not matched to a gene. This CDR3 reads CASSQARKTSRSTDTQYF. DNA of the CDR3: TGTGCCAGCAGCCAAGCGAGGAAGACTAGCCGTAGCACAGATACGCAGTATTTT.

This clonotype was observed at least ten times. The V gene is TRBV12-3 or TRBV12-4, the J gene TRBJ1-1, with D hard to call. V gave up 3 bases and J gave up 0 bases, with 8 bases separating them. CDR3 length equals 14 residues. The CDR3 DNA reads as TGTGCCAGCAGTTTCGGGTCTGTGAACACTGAAGCTTTCTTT. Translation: CASSFGSVNTEAFF.

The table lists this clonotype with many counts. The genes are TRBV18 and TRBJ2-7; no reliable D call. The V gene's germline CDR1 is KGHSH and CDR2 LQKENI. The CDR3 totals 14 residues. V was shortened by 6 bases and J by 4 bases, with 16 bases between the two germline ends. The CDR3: CASSSLASPYEQYF. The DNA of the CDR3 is TGTGCCAGCTCGTCCCTGGCGAGCCCTTACGAGCAGTACTTC.

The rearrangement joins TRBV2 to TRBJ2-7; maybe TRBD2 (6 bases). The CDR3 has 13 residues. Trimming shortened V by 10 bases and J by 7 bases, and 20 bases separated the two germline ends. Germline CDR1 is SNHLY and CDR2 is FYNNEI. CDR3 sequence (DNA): TGTGCCACCGCGCTAGACTTCGCGGGAGAGCAGTACTTC. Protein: CATALDFAGEQYF.

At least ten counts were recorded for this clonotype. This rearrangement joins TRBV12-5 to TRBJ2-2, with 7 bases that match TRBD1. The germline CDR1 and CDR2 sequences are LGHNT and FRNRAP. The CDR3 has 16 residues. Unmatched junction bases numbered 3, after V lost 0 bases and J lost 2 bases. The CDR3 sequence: CASGLVIGGNTGELFF. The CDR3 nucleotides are TGTGCTAGTGGTTTGGTAATAGGGGGCAACACCGGGGAGCTGTTTTTT.

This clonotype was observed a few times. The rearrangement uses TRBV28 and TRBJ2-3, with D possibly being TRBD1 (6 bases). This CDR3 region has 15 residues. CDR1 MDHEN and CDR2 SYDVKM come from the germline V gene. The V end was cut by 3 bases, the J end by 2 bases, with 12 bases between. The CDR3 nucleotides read TGTGCCAGCAGTTTCCAGGGGCAGTCCACAGATACGCAGTATTTT. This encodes CASSFQGQSTDTQYF.

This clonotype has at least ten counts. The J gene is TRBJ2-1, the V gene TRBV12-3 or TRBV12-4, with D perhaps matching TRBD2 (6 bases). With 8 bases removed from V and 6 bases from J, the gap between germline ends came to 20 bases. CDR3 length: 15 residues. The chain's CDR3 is CASSIETSLVNEQFF. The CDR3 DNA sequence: TGTGCCAGCTCTATAGAGACTAGTTTAGTCAATGAGCAGTTCTTC.

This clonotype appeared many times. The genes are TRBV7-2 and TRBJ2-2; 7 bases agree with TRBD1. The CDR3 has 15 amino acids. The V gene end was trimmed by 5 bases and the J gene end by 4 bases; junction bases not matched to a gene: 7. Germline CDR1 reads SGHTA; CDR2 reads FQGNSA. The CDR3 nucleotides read TGTGCCAGCAGCATCTGGACAGGTAGCACCGGGGAGCTGTTTTTT. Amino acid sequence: CASSIWTGSTGELFF.

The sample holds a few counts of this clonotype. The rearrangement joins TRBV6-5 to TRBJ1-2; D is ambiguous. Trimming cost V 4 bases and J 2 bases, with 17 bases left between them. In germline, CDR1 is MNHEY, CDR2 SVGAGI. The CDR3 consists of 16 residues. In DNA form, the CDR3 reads TGTGCCAGCAGTTTATCAGGAAACCCTAAAAACTATGGCTACACCTTC. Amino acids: CASSLSGNPKNYGYTF.

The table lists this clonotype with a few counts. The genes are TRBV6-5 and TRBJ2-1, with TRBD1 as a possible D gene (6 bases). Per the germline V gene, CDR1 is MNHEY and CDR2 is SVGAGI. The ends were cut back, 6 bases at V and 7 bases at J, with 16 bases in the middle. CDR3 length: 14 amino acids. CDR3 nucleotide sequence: TGTGCCAGCAGCGTAACAGGGTCCCTTAATGAGCAGTTCTTC. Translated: CASSVTGSLNEQFF.

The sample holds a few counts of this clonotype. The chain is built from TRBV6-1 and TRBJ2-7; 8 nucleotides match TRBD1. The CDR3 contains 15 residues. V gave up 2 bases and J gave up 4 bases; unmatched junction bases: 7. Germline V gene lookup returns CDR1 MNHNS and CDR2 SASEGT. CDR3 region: CASSEIDRGLYEQYF. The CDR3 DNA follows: TGTGCCAGCAGTGAAATCGACAGGGGCCTTTACGAGCAGTACTTC.

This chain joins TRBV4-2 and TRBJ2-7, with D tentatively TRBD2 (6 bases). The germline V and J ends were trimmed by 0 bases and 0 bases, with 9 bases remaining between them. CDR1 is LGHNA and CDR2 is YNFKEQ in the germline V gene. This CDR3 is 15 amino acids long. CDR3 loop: CASSQEAGISYEQYF. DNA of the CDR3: TGTGCCAGCAGCCAAGAGGCGGGAATCTCCTACGAGCAGTACTTC.

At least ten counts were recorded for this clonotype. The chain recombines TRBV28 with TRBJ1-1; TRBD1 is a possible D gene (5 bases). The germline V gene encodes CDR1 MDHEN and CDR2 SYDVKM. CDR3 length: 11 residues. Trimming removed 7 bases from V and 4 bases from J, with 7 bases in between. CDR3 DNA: TGTGCCAGCATGGGGGGCACTGAAGCTTTCTTT. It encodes CASMGGTEAFF.

The CDR3 loop is CSVEVIEGYTF. CDR3 sequence (DNA): TGCAGCGTTGAGGTCATTGAAGGCTACACCTTC. The V gene is TRBV29-1, the J gene TRBJ1-2; D gene ambiguous. The V gene lost 3 bases and the J gene lost 8 bases, with 10 bases spanning the gap. This CDR3 spans 11 amino acids. Germline V lookup: CDR1 SQVTM, CDR2 ANQGSEA. The entire variable domain, with the rest obtained from reference TRBV29-1 and TRBJ1-2, is as follows: SAVISQKPSRDICQRGTSLTIQCQVDSQVTMMFWYRQQPGQSLTLIATANQGSEATYESGFVIDKFPISRPNLTFSTLTVSNMSPEDSSIYLCSVEVIEGYTFGSGTRLTVV.

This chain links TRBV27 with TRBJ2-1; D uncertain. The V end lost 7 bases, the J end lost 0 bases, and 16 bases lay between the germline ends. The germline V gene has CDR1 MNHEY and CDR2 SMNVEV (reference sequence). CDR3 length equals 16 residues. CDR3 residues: CASIPPEPSSYNEQFF. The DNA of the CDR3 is TGTGCCAGCATCCCCCCTGAGCCGAGCTCCTACAATGAGCAGTTCTTC.

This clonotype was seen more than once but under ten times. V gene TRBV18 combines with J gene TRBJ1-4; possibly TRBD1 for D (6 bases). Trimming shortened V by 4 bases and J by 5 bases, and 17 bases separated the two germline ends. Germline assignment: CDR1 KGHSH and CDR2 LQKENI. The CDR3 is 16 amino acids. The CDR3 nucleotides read TGTGCCAGCTCACAGAGCACAGGGTCTCAAAATGAAAAACTGTTTTTT. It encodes CASSQSTGSQNEKLFF.